Presented here are 3 T cell receptor beta chains from one specimen sequenced in a study of memory CD4+ T cells and cytomegalovirus serostatus. Single viable CD3+CD4+CD8-CD45RO+ cells were sorted as the memory CD4+ T cells. Profiled with immunoSEQ multiplex PCR; TCRdb holds only in-frame clones, not every one. Of 40,000 to 55,000 clones listed, just under 80% are singletons. Specimen: memory CD4+ T cells from blood. The origin of the receptors is an adult in good health and CMV-seronegative.

The chain couples TRBV7-9 to TRBJ2-2, with D unresolved. This CDR3 spans 12 amino acids. The germline gives CDR1 SEHNR, CDR2 FQNEAQ (reference sequence). Trimming took off 5 bases at V and 1 base at J, with 2 bases between the two ends. Here the CDR3 DNA reads TGTGCCAGCAGCAGGAACACCGGGGAGCTGTTTTTT. It is translated as CASSRNTGELFF.

The V and J genes are TRBV6-6 and TRBJ2-7; D gene ambiguous. V gave up 0 bases and J gave up 0 bases, with 9 bases separating them. The length of the CDR3 is 15 residues. CDR1 MNHNY and CDR2 SVGAGI come from the germline V gene (reference sequence). DNA for the CDR3: TGTGCCAGCAGTTACTCGTTTGGGGTCTCCTACGAGCAGTACTTC. Translated: CASSYSFGVSYEQYF.

V and J are TRBV19 and TRBJ1-5; maybe TRBD1 (6 bases). The length of the CDR3 is 16 residues. Trimming removed 1 base at V and 5 bases at J, with 15 bases between. The V gene's germline CDR1 is LNHDA and CDR2 SQIVND (reference sequence). DNA of the CDR3: TGTGCCAGTAGTATAGGTTGGGGGACACTGGATCAGCCCCAGCATTTT. Translating gives CASSIGWGTLDQPQHF. Looking up the rest from reference TRBV19 and TRBJ1-5 gives the full variable domain: DGGITQSPKYLFRKEGQNVTLSCEQNLNHDAMYWYRQDPGQGLRLIYYSQIVNDFQKGDIAEGYSVSREKKESFPLTVTSAQKNPTAFYLCASSIGWGTLDQPQHFGDGTRLSIL.